This T cell receptor (beta chain) was identified in a study of CD8+ T cells in alopecia areata. cDNA serving as the sequencing template came from extracted, reverse transcribed RNA. Repertoires were generated with immunoSEQ multiplex PCR, while TCRdb's copy carries only in-frame clones and drops some. The sample has around 250,000 clones, 67% seen once. This receptor was taken from a human donor with alopecia areata. Here the sequenced sample was CD4+ T cells sorted from blood, taken at week 0.

CDR3 sequence reads: CASSPITQETQYF. DNA of the CDR3: TGTGCCAGCAGTCCTATAACCCAAGAGACCCAGTACTTC. V and J are TRBV2 and TRBJ2-5; no definite D call. Germline CDR1 reads SNHLY; CDR2 reads FYNNEI. V lost 5 bases and J 1 base, leaving 8 bases between the germline ends. The CDR3 covers 13 residues.